This passage covers 18 T cell receptor beta chains from one sample sequenced in a study of T-cell reconstitution after alpha-beta-depleted transplantation in children. Preparation of the TCRbeta library was carried out with unique molecular identifiers. TCRdb reanalysed the PCR reads using MiXCR and keeps one entry per CDR3 protein. The data show around 530,000 distinct CDR3 sequences, less than 35% seen once. Sequencing was performed on PBMCs from the stem cell graft donor, taken from the stem cell graft. The source of these receptors is a human donor who donated a stem cell graft to a child with aplastic anemia.

There are a few counts of this clonotype. The V gene is TRBV7-2, the J gene TRBJ2-3; TRBD2 matches 7 bases. V shed 1 base, J shed 5 bases, and the junction held 6 bases outside the gene matches. The germline V gene has CDR1 SGHTA and CDR2 FQGNSA. The CDR3 has 15 residues. CDR3 residues: CASSLVAGVGDTQYF. The DNA for the CDR3 is TGTGCCAGCAGCTTAGTTGCGGGAGTGGGAGATACGCAGTATTTT. Based on the CDR3 plus reference TRBV7-2 and TRBJ2-3, the full variable domain is GAGVSQSPSNKVTEKGKDVELRCDPISGHTALYWYRQSLGQGLEFLIYFQGNSAPDKSGLPSDRFSAERTGGSVSTLTIQRTQQEDSAVYLCASSLVAGVGDTQYFGPGTRLTVL.

The chain carries TRBV7-2 and TRBJ2-2; tentative D call: TRBD2 (6 bases). This CDR3 is built from 14 residues. From germline, CDR1 is SGHTA and CDR2 FQGNSA. Between the trimmed V and J ends, which lost 3 bases and 5 bases, there was a span of 10 bases. DNA of the CDR3: TGTGCCAGCAGCTTGCCAGGAGGGACCGGGGAGCTGTTTTTT. Protein sequence: CASSLPGGTGELFF.

This rearrangement joins TRBV12-3 or TRBV12-4 to TRBJ2-5; D not certain. Trimming pared 3 bases from V and 3 bases from J, leaving 14 bases between. The CDR3 contains 15 residues. The CDR3 DNA sequence: TGTGCCAGCAGTTTCGTTTGGGCCGGTAAAGAGACCCAGTACTTC. It codes for CASSFVWAGKETQYF.

This chain uses TRBV6-1 with TRBJ2-7; tentatively, D is TRBD1 (6 bases). Between the trimmed V and J ends, which lost 0 bases and 2 bases, there was a span of 14 bases. The germline V gene encodes CDR1 MNHNS and CDR2 SASEGT. This CDR3 is 16 amino acids long. The CDR3 region has the DNA TGTGCCAGCAGTGAAGCAAGGGCAGGGGTTACCTACGAGCAGTACGTC. Protein: CASSEARAGVTYEQYV.

This clonotype was detected a few times. The genes are TRBV12-3 or TRBV12-4 and TRBJ1-2; 9 positions match TRBD1. Trimming removed 6 bases from V and 7 bases from J; junction bases left unmatched: 6. The CDR3 runs to 13 residues. CDR3 region: CASRTGTGTGYTF. The CDR3, as DNA: TGTGCCAGCAGGACCGGGACAGGGACTGGCTACACCTTC.

This clonotype was found a few times. The rearrangement links TRBV7-2 to TRBJ1-4; D is unresolved. V was trimmed by 3 bases and J by 0 bases, leaving 14 bases between them. Germline V gene sequence: CDR1 SGHTA, CDR2 FQGNSA. The CDR3 sequence is 17 residues long. CDR3 in DNA: TGTGCCAGCAGCTTCCCCCTTGATGGAGCAACTAATGAAAAACTGTTTTTT. It is translated as CASSFPLDGATNEKLFF.

This clonotype came up a few times. The V gene is TRBV15, the J gene TRBJ2-1; possible D gene TRBD2, 6 bases. The germline V gene encodes CDR1 LNHNV and CDR2 YYDKDF (reference sequence). This CDR3 region has 17 residues. Trimming pared 3 bases from V and 3 bases from J, leaving 18 bases between. The CDR3 coding sequence is TGTGCCACCAGCAGCCACAACACCGGGACTTACTACAATGAGCAGTTCTTC. Translation gives CATSSHNTGTYYNEQFF.

The chain joins TRBV7-2 to TRBJ1-2; 10 bases line up with TRBD1. This CDR3 is built from 15 residues. Germline CDR1 reads SGHTA; CDR2 reads FQGNSA. V gave up 5 bases and J gave up 8 bases; unmatched junction bases: 11. The CDR3 sequence: CASSPDRGTGAGYTF. The CDR3 bases are TGTGCCAGCAGCCCCGACCGAGGGACAGGGGCCGGCTACACCTTC.

This clonotype was picked up a small number of times. CDR3 DNA: TGCAGTGCTAGAGATACCAACGGGGGGTACGGCTACACCTTC. It specifies CSARDTNGGYGYTF. V and J are TRBV20-1 and TRBJ1-2, with D maybe TRBD1 (5 bases). From germline, CDR1 is DFQATT and CDR2 SNEGSKA (reference sequence). This CDR3 has 14 residues. Deletions cut 0 bases from V and 8 bases from J, with 16 bases between.

The chain carries TRBV29-1 and TRBJ2-1; 8 nucleotides align to TRBD2. This CDR3 has 15 residues. CDR1 SQVTM and CDR2 ANQGSEA come from the germline V gene. CDR3 sequence: CRRGEEPLTYNEQFF. DNA of the CDR3: TGCAGGCGGGGGGAAGAGCCTCTAACCTACAATGAGCAGTTCTTC.

This clonotype was recorded a few times. The chain combines TRBV29-1 with TRBJ2-7, with D unclear. Trimming pared 4 bases from V and 0 bases from J, leaving 10 bases between. CDR1 and CDR2 from the germline V gene are SQVTM and ANQGSEA. CDR3 size: 13 residues. The CDR3 region has the DNA TGCAGCGTTGTGACCGCGAGCTCCTACGAGCAGTACTTC. Translating it yields CSVVTASSYEQYF.

This clonotype was seen a few times. The chain uses TRBV30 and TRBJ1-1, with D unclear. Germline CDR1 is GTSNPN and CDR2 is SVGIG (reference sequence). This CDR3 comprises 11 residues. V shed 4 bases and J shed 1 base, with 4 bases lying between them. The CDR3 is CAWKENTEAFF. The CDR3 coding sequence is TGTGCCTGGAAGGAGAACACTGAAGCTTTCTTT.

This clonotype has just a few counts. The chain is built from TRBV29-1 and TRBJ2-7; maybe TRBD2 (6 bases). Germline CDR1 reads SQVTM; CDR2 reads ANQGSEA. V lost 5 bases, J lost 5 bases, and 10 bases lay in between. The CDR3 extends over 11 amino acids. CDR3 loop: CSVRGAHEQYF. CDR3 DNA sequence: TGCAGCGTTCGCGGGGCCCACGAGCAGTACTTC.

This chain uses TRBV12-3 or TRBV12-4 with TRBJ2-1, with D tentatively TRBD1 or TRBD2 (5 bases each). The CDR3 totals 15 residues. Trimming removed 3 bases at V and 2 bases at J, with 11 bases between. The CDR3 bases are TGTGCCAGCAGTTTCGGGGCGTTTACCTACAATGAGCAGTTCTTC. Its protein product is CASSFGAFTYNEQFF.

Turning to this clonotype: The conserved phenylalanine or tryptophan is not found at the CDR3 terminus, so this likely reflects a read error. The J gene is TRBJ1-2, the V gene TRBV2; a possible D gene is TRBD1 (5 bases). This CDR3 region has 13 residues. Germline assignment: CDR1 SNHLY and CDR2 FYNNEI. This CDR3 reads CANSAVEGNGYTL. CDR3 nucleotide sequence: TGTGCCAACAGTGCAGTAGAGGGGAATGGCTACACCCTC.

The table lists this clonotype with a few counts. This chain links TRBV5-1 with TRBJ1-5; TRBD1 is a possible D gene (5 bases). CDR3 size: 15 residues. Germline V CDR1 and CDR2: SGHRS, YFSETQ. The V end lost 4 bases, the J end lost 2 bases, and 13 bases lay between the germline ends. CDR3 sequence reads: CASSPEGAGNQPQHF. The CDR3 nucleotides are TGCGCCAGCAGCCCTGAAGGGGCGGGCAATCAGCCCCAGCATTTT.

A few counts support this clonotype. The chain employs TRBV29-1 and TRBJ2-2; the match to TRBD2 covers 12 bases. This CDR3 comprises 15 residues. Germline trimming cut 6 bases from V and 4 bases from J; bases unmatched to any gene: 6. Germline CDR1 reads SQVTM; CDR2 reads ANQGSEA. CDR3 region: CSVAPSGRATGELFF. The CDR3 DNA reads as TGCAGCGTCGCGCCTAGCGGGAGGGCCACCGGGGAGCTGTTTTTT.

This clonotype was recorded a few times. The chain couples TRBV12-2 to TRBJ1-5. TRBV12-2 is a pseudogene. The CDR3 contains 15 residues. The CDR3 DNA reads as TGTGCAAGTCGCTTAGCGCTCCACCACAATCAGCCCCAGCATTTT. Protein: CASRLALHHNQPQHF.